Listed below are T cell receptor beta chains from one sample, sequenced in a study of radiation and T cells in renal cell carcinoma. TCRdb keeps only in-frame clones here, not all; method: immunoSEQ multiplex PCR. The sample carries around 46,000 clones, 83% recorded once. The sequencing here drew on blood, taken from a patient whose treatment included radiotherapy and nephrectomy. Receptors originate from a woman in her 70s with renal cell carcinoma. Each CDR3 is given with its conserved first and last residue. D genes are given only for firm matches. A row's size may be missing; if present it is once, few, many or a size class.

>TRBJ2-3|TRBV5-4|-|-
TGTGCCAGCAGCTTGGTTCCGTCAGATACGCAGTATTTT
CASSLVPSDTQYF
>TRBJ2-2|TRBV19|-|-
TGTGCCAGTAGCCGGTCGCCGGGACCCCAGAACACCGGGGAGCTGTTTTTT
CASSRSPGPQNTGELFF
>TRBJ2-7|TRBV7-9|-|-
TGTGCCAGCAGCCCCGATCTCGAGCAGTACTTC
CASSPDLEQYF
>TRBJ2-7|TRBV5-4|TRBD2|once
TGTGCCAGCAGCACGGGACTAGCGGGAGACAGGGAGCAGTACTTC
CASSTGLAGDREQYF
>TRBJ1-1|TRBV5-4|-|few
TGTGCCAGCAGCTTGGATCGGGAAGCTTTCTTT
CASSLDREAFF
>TRBJ2-2|TRBV27|TRBD1|-
TGTGCCAGCAGCCACAGGGGGAGGACCGGGGAGCTGTTTTTT
CASSHRGRTGELFF
>TRBJ2-4|TRBV5-1|-|-
TGCGCCAGCAGCTTGGTAGGGGGGCGAGAGGACATTCAGTACTTC
CASSLVGGREDIQYF
>TRBJ1-1|TRBV6-5|-|-
TGTGCCAGCAGTTACTCTGCGGCGCCGGCCACTGAAGCTTTCTTT
CASSYSAAPATEAFF
>TRBJ1-1|TRBV27|-|-
TGTGCCAGCAGCCCAGACAGACCAGGCGGGAACACTGAAGCTTTCTTT
CASSPDRPGGNTEAFF
>TRBJ2-7|TRBV11-1|-|-
TGTGCCAGCAGCCCGCCGGCTAGCCACCTCGAGCAGTACTTC
CASSPPASHLEQYF
>TRBJ2-3|TRBV7-2|-|few
TGTGCCAGCAGCTTCAGCGGCCCCACAGATACGCAGTATTTT
CASSFSGPTDTQYF
>TRBJ1-2|TRBV6-6|-|-
TGTGCCAGCAGGAGGAGGGGGACGCATGGCTACACCTTC
CASRRRGTHGYTF
>TRBJ1-5|TRBV2|TRBD1|few
TGTGCCAGCAGTGAAAGGACAGGGGGTCAACCCCAGCATTTT
CASSERTGGQPQHF
>TRBJ2-1|TRBV18|TRBD2|-
TGTGCCAGCTCACCATCGGCTAGCGGGATGAATGAGCAGTTCTTC
CASSPSASGMNEQFF
>TRBJ2-5|TRBV6-6|-|-
TGTGCCAGCAGTTACCCGGGGCGAGAGACCCAGTACTTC
CASSYPGRETQYF
>TRBJ1-5|TRBV2|-|-
TGTGCCAGCAACCCCGGGGGAGGGAGCAATCAGCCCCAGCATTTT
CASNPGGGSNQPQHF
>TRBJ1-1|TRBV18|-|-
TGTGCCAGCTCATCTCACGGGGGGAGTACTGAAGCTTTCTTT
CASSSHGGSTEAFF
>TRBJ2-6|TRBV6-5|-|-
TGTGCCAGCAGTTTGGACTCCTCTGGGGCCAACGTCCTGACTTTC
CASSLDSSGANVLTF
>TRBJ1-6|TRBV2|-|once
TGTGCCAGCAGTGATATGAGGGTCTCGGCCCTCCACTTT
CASSDMRVSALHF
>TRBJ1-2|TRBV11-3|-|-
TGTGCCAGCAGCCCCGACAGCGCGTATGGCTACACCTTC
CASSPDSAYGYTF
>TRBJ1-5|TRBV6-1|TRBD1|-
TGTGCCAGCAGGAACAGGGACAGTCATCAGCCCCAGCATTTT
CASRNRDSHQPQHF
>TRBJ1-2|TRBV28|TRBD1|-
TGTGCCAGCAGAAAGGCAGGGGGTGAGAATGGCTACACCTTC
CASRKAGGENGYTF
>TRBJ1-6|TRBV4-3|-|-
TGCGCCAGCAGCCAAAAAAGGGGGTTGGGTTCCTATAATTCACCCCTCCACTTT
CASSQKRGLGSYNSPLHF